Below are 13 T cell receptor beta chains sequenced from a single sample in a study of T cells in Graves' hyperthyroidism and ophthalmopathy. RNA transcripts provided the source from which TCR beta CDR3 regions were amplified. The HTBI set primed first-round TCR CDR3 RT-PCR. From the multiplex PCR reads, TCRdb called clonotypes with MiXCR, one entry per CDR3 protein. The data show fewer than 450,000 distinct CDR3 sequences, about a sixth seen once. Sequencing was carried out using blood. Receptors originate from a woman aged 25 to 39 with Graves' hyperthyroidism that later progressed to Graves' ophthalmopathy.

This clonotype was detected ten times or more. This sequence joins TRBV19 and TRBJ2-7, with D perhaps being TRBD1 or TRBD2 (6 bases each). Germline CDR1 LNHDA, CDR2 SQIVND (reference sequence). Deletions cut 5 bases from V and 3 bases from J, with 23 bases between. The CDR3 is 17 residues long. The CDR3 DNA sequence: TGTGCCAGTAGTTTCCGGGGGCGCGGGTCTCGAGACTACGAGCAGTACTTC. Its protein is CASSFRGRGSRDYEQYF.

V is TRBV9 and J is TRBJ2-1; 12 nucleotides line up with TRBD2. Trimming cost V 3 bases and J 5 bases; bases outside gene matches: 9. Germline V gives CDR1 SGDLS, CDR2 YYNGEE. CDR3 length: 17 residues. The CDR3 is CASSEGLAGKLNNEQFF. The CDR3 bases are TGTGCCAGCAGCGAGGGACTAGCGGGCAAACTTAACAATGAGCAGTTCTTC. Filled out from reference TRBV9 and TRBJ2-1, the complete variable domain reads DSGVTQTPKHLITATGQRVTLRCSPRSGDLSVYWYQQSLDQGLQFLIQYYNGEERAKGNILERFSAQQFPDLHSELNLSSLELGDSALYFCASSEGLAGKLNNEQFFGPGTRLTVL.

A few counts support this clonotype. This chain links TRBV19 with TRBJ2-3; 10 nucleotides match TRBD2. Germline CDR1 and CDR2: LNHDA and SQIVND (reference sequence). CDR3 length: 17 residues. V lost 6 bases to trimming and J lost 4 bases; unmatched junction nucleotides: 13. The CDR3 DNA reads as TGTGCCAGTAGCTACGTAGCGGGGGGAAAAGTGGCAGATACGCAGTATTTT. It translates to CASSYVAGGKVADTQYF. Based on the CDR3 plus reference TRBV19 and TRBJ2-3, the full variable domain is DGGITQSPKYLFRKEGQNVTLSCEQNLNHDAMYWYRQDPGQGLRLIYYSQIVNDFQKGDIAEGYSVSREKKESFPLTVTSAQKNPTAFYLCASSYVAGGKVADTQYFGPGTRLTVL.

This clonotype was seen at least ten times. V gene TRBV11-3 combines with J gene TRBJ2-3; TRBD2 aligns across 7 bases. J lost 1 base, V lost 4 bases, and 8 bases had no gene match. In germline, CDR1 is SGHNT, CDR2 YENEEA. CDR3 size: 16 residues. The CDR3: CASSWDGLAGTDTQYF. The CDR3 DNA reads TGTGCCAGCAGCTGGGATGGGCTAGCGGGCACAGATACGCAGTATTTT. The full variable domain, rest sourced from reference TRBV11-3 and TRBJ2-3, is EAGVVQSPRYKIIEKKQPVAFWCNPISGHNTLYWYLQNLGQGPELLIRYENEEAVDDSQLPKDRFSAERLKGVDSTLKIQPAELGDSAVYLCASSWDGLAGTDTQYFGPGTRLTVL.

This clonotype was counted ten times or more. J is TRBJ2-1 and V is TRBV11-2, with 13 bases identical to TRBD2. The CDR3 extends over 16 amino acids. Trimming at V came to 5 bases and at J to 9 bases, leaving 10 bases not matched to a gene. Germline values: CDR1 SGHAT, CDR2 FQNNGV. The CDR3 coding sequence is TGTGCCAGCAGCCTACTAGCGGGAGGGATTGAAGTTGAGCAGTTCTTC. This sequence encodes CASSLLAGGIEVEQFF.

This clonotype was counted many times. The rearrangement links TRBV10-3 to TRBJ2-3; TRBD2 agrees at 7 bases. Per germline, CDR1 ENHRY and CDR2 SYGVKD. After removal of 4 bases from V and 1 base from J, the junction contained 8 bases not matched to a gene. The CDR3 contains 16 residues. In nucleotides, the CDR3 is TGTGCCATCAGTGCCCCGGGAGGAATCCGCACAGATACGCAGTATTTT. Translation: CAISAPGGIRTDTQYF.

J is TRBJ1-1 and V is TRBV29-1; no firm D call. Germline V gene data show CDR1 as SQVTM and CDR2 as ANQGSEA. The CDR3 is 10 amino acids. V was trimmed by 5 bases and J by 2 bases, leaving 3 bases between them. The CDR3 bases are TGCAGCGTTATCAACACTGAAGCTTTCTTT. It codes for CSVINTEAFF.

This clonotype showed up many times. The chain combines TRBV28 with TRBJ2-7; weak D call: TRBD2 (5 bases). The V gene's germline CDR1 is MDHEN and CDR2 SYDVKM. Trimming cost V 5 bases and J 4 bases, with 12 bases left between them. The CDR3 extends over 13 amino acids. The CDR3 reads CASSATRGYEQYF. In DNA form, the CDR3 reads TGTGCCAGCAGTGCCACCCGGGGTTACGAGCAGTACTTC.

The chain uses TRBV27 and TRBJ2-7; D possibly corresponds to TRBD1 (6 bases). CDR3 length: 13 residues. CDR1 MNHEY and CDR2 SMNVEV come from the germline V gene (reference sequence). The V and J ends lost 4 bases and 4 bases respectively, with 11 bases between them. The CDR3 spells CASSSPGAYEQYF. The CDR3 region has the DNA TGTGCCAGCAGTTCGCCAGGGGCGTACGAGCAGTACTTC.

This clonotype was counted a few times. V gene TRBV30 combines with J gene TRBJ2-7, with 8 nucleotides matching TRBD2. The V segment lost 3 bases and the J segment 1 base; nucleotides outside the gene matches: 14. The CDR3 runs 17 residues. Germline CDR1 reads GTSNPN; CDR2 reads SVGIG (reference sequence). The CDR3 reads CAWRKRSGTRDSYEQYF. In nucleotides, the CDR3 is TGTGCCTGGAGGAAAAGATCCGGGACTAGAGATTCCTACGAGCAGTACTTC.

This clonotype was picked up a small number of times. The V call is TRBV5-4, the J call TRBJ2-2, with 9 bases fitting TRBD1. V lost 2 bases and J lost 5; bases outside the gene matches: 4. Looked up from germline, CDR1 is SGHNT and CDR2 is YYREEE (reference sequence). The CDR3 loop spans 15 amino acids. The CDR3 sequence is CASSFGTGNTGELFF. CDR3 bases: TGTGCCAGCAGCTTCGGGACAGGGAATACCGGGGAGCTGTTTTTT.

In the case of this clonotype: A much bigger clone sits one base away, suggesting this may be a read error. The rearrangement uses TRBV29-1 and TRBJ2-5; D might be TRBD2 (5 bases). The J call is in doubt because the DNA end fits TRBJ2-1 better. The germline CDR1 and CDR2 sequences are SQVTM and ANQGSEA. The CDR3 consists of 15 residues. CDR3 in DNA: TGCAGCGTTGATAACGGACTCCCCCCGAGTGAGACCCAGTTCTTC. This gives the protein CSVDNGLPPSETQFF.

The chain employs TRBV28 and TRBJ1-6, with 8 bases that match TRBD1. Germline loops: CDR1 MDHEN, CDR2 SYDVKM. J was trimmed by 7 bases and V by 4 bases; bases with no gene match: 6. The CDR3 covers 15 residues. The CDR3 loop is CASSSPTGVNSPLHF. CDR3 nucleotide sequence: TGTGCCAGCAGTTCTCCGACAGGGGTAAATTCACCCCTCCACTTT.